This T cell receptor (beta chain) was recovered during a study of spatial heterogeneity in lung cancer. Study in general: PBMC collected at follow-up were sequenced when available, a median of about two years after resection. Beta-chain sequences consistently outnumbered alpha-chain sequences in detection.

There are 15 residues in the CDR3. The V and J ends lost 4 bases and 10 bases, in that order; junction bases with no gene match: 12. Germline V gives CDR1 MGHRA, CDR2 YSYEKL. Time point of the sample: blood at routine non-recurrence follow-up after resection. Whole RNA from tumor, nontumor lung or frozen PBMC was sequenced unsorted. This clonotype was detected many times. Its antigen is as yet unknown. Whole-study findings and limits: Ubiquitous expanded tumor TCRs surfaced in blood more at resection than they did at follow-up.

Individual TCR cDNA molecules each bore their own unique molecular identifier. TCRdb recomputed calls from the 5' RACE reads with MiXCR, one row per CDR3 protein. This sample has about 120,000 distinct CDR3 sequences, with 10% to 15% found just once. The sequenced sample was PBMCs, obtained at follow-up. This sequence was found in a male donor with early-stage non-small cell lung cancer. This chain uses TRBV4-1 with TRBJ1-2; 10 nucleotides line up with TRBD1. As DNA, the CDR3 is TGCGCCAGCAGCCTCTCACCCGGGACAGGGGTCGACTACACCTTC. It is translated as CASSLSPGTGVDYTF.